The following is a TCR beta chain sequence with its context. Its specificity is not known. Repertoires were generated with immunoSEQ multiplex PCR, while TCRdb's copy carries only in-frame clones and drops some. The sample carries about 79,000 clones, roughly 88% recorded once. The CDR3 spans 15 residues. Trimming took 5 bases from V and 0 from J, leaving 15 bases between them. The V gene's germline CDR1 is SGHNT and CDR2 YYREEE (reference sequence). The sample originates from a study of OX40 agonist ivuxolimab in advanced cancers. Background on the study: Two cutaneous melanoma patients and one hepatocellular carcinoma patient, three in all, had partial responses.

At cycle 4 day 1, cycle 7 day 1, and baseline, blood was sampled. Study-wide points: Compared with CD4+, CD8+ T cells on average had more expanded clones.

Here the sequenced sample was CD4+ or CD8+ T cells sorted from blood, taken in a trial of the OX40 agonist ivuxolimab. This rearrangement joins TRBV5-4 to TRBJ2-7; possibly TRBD1 or TRBD2 for D (5 bases each). This receptor was taken from an adult with an advanced solid tumor such as melanoma, head and neck, liver or kidney cancer. This CDR3 reads CASSSGTKSSYEQYF. CDR3 DNA: TGTGCCAGCAGTTCCGGGACCAAGAGCTCCTACGAGCAGTACTTC.